A selection of T cell receptor beta chains follows, all from one sample in a study of cytomegalovirus exposure and HLA in healthy donors. The data were produced by immunoSEQ multiplex PCR, yet TCRdb's version contains in-frame clones alone and is incomplete. The table includes about 170,000 clones, approximately 83% detected once. Sequenced: PBMCs. The receptor set was obtained from a boy aged 2 to 10 in good health and CMV-seronegative. Each CDR3 is given with its conserved first and last residue. D genes are given only for firm matches. A clone size is listed for some rows: how often the clone was seen (once, few, many), or a class if it is expanded.

TRBD2	NA	TRBV15	TRBJ2-1	TGTGCCACCAGCAGAGCAAACCCTGGTAGCGGGGGGTCTAGTGGTGAGCAGTTCTTC	CATSRANPGSGGSSGEQFF
NA	NA	TRBV19	TRBJ1-1	TGTGCCAGTAGTATCACAAAGAACACTGAAGCTTTCTTT	CASSITKNTEAFF
NA	NA	TRBV4-3	TRBJ2-3	TGCGCCAGCAGCCAAGAAGGGGGAGCAGATACGCAGTATTTT	CASSQEGGADTQYF
TRBD2	NA	TRBV27	TRBJ2-1	TGTGCCAGCAGTAGTCCGAGCGGGAGTAAGTCCTACAATGAGCAGTTCTTC	CASSSPSGSKSYNEQFF
NA	NA	TRBV29-1	TRBJ1-1	TGCAGCGTCTCTGGTTTGGGGGCCACTGAAGCTTTCTTT	CSVSGLGATEAFF
TRBD1	NA	TRBV18	TRBJ1-1	TGTGCCAGCTCACCCGACAGGGGTGGAACTGAAGCTTTCTTT	CASSPDRGGTEAFF
TRBD2	NA	TRBV12-5	TRBJ2-1	TGTGCTAGTGGTTTGCCACGCGGAGTACGGGGGGGCTCCTACAATGAGCAGTTCTTC	CASGLPRGVRGGSYNEQFF
NA	NA	TRBV7-9	TRBJ2-1	TGTGCCAGCAGCTTCCAGTATAATGAGCAGTTCTTC	CASSFQYNEQFF
NA	NA	TRBV4-3	TRBJ1-5	TGCGCCAGCAGCCAAGATCTATTGGGGGCCAGGGACAATCAGCCCCAGCATTTT	CASSQDLLGARDNQPQHF
TRBD1	NA	TRBV4-1	TRBJ1-4	TGCGCCAGCAGGAATTCTGACAGGGATGAAAAACTGTTTTTT	CASRNSDRDEKLFF
TRBD1	NA	TRBV5-6	TRBJ2-5	TGTGCCAGCAGCTTGATCTCAGGGGGCAGTGGGATGGAGACCCAGTACTTC	CASSLISGGSGMETQYF
NA	NA	TRBV4-3	TRBJ1-2	TGCGCCAGCAGCCAAGAAGGGGACTATGGCTACACCTTC	CASSQEGDYGYTF
NA	NA	TRBV7-9	TRBJ1-1	TGTGCCAGCAGCTCCGCTAGCACTGAAGCTTTCTTT	CASSSASTEAFF
NA	NA	TRBV6-5	TRBJ1-2	TGTGCCAGCAGATCAGGGTTTGACTATGGCTACACCTTC	CASRSGFDYGYTF
NA	NA	TRBV28	TRBJ1-1	TGTGCCAGCAGTTTGCGGGGGGGGCGGATAGCTGAAGCTTTCTTT	CASSLRGGRIAEAFF
TRBD2	NA	TRBV19	TRBJ2-6	TGTGCCAGCCAACCCGGGGGGGGCTCTGGGGCCAACGTCCTGACTTTC	CASQPGGGSGANVLTF
TRBD1	NA	TRBV6-1	TRBJ2-4	TGTGCCAGCAGTGGGGTACAGGGGACAAATCAGTACTTC	CASSGVQGTNQYF
TRBD2	NA	TRBV5-4	TRBJ2-3	TGTGCCAGCAGCCCGGTCGGCGCGGGGGAGGAGTATTTT	CASSPVGAGEEYF
NA	NA	TRBV25-1	TRBJ1-1	TGTGCCAGCAGTGATTACGGGGGGATGAACACTGAAGCTTTCTTT	CASSDYGGMNTEAFF
NA	few	TRBV29-1	TRBJ2-5	TGCAGCGTTGTAGGCCGACTCCAAGAGACCCAGTACTTC	CSVVGRLQETQYF
NA	NA	TRBV7-2	TRBJ1-1	TGTGCCAGCAGCTCCTACAGGGAAAACACTGAAGCTTTCTTT	CASSSYRENTEAFF
TRBD2	NA	TRBV7-8	TRBJ2-3	TGTGCCAGCAGCATCCCCGGCGGGACTAGCCCCCAATTT	CASSIPGGTSPQF
TRBD2	NA	TRBV12-5	TRBJ2-5	TGTGCTAGTGGTTTGGACCGACTGACTAGCGGGAGATATGAGGAGACCCAGTACTTC	CASGLDRLTSGRYEETQYF
NA	once	TRBV6-5	TRBJ2-3	TGTGCCAGCAGTTACGAAGGTAGCGGCACAGATACGCAGTATTTT	CASSYEGSGTDTQYF
NA	NA	TRBV9	TRBJ2-1	TGTGCCAGCAGCGTCGGGGGTATCTCCAATGAGCAGTTCTTC	CASSVGGISNEQFF
NA	NA	TRBV11-2	TRBJ2-2	TGTGCCAGCAGCTTAGATTTCTCAGGGGACACCGGGGAGCTGTTTTTT	CASSLDFSGDTGELFF
NA	NA	TRBV21-1	TRBJ1-4	TGTGCCAGCAGCAAAAAGGGGGGGTCGCGCAATGAAAAACTGTTTTTT	CASSKKGGSRNEKLFF
NA	NA	TRBV7-8	TRBJ2-2	TGTGCCAGCAGCTTAGAAAGGGGTCGAACCGGGGAGCTGTTTTTT	CASSLERGRTGELFF
TRBD1	NA	TRBV4-3	TRBJ2-1	TGCGCCAGCAGCCAGACCGGGACAGGGGCGAATGAGCAGTTCTTC	CASSQTGTGANEQFF
NA	few	TRBV5-5	TRBJ2-6	TGTGCCAGCAGCTTGGTTGGCGCAGGGCTTGCTGGGGCCAACGTCCTGACTTTC	CASSLVGAGLAGANVLTF
TRBD1	NA	TRBV7-6	TRBJ1-4	TGTGCCAGCAGCTTATTCCCGCCAGGGGGATCAGATGAAAAACTGTTTTTT	CASSLFPPGGSDEKLFF
NA	NA	TRBV12-2	TRBJ1-1	TGTGCAAGTCGGCCGACTGCGAACACTGAAGCTTTCTTT	CASRPTANTEAFF
NA	NA	TRBV30	TRBJ1-3	TGTGCCTGGAGTGTTGAAAGGAGGAACACCATATATTTT	CAWSVERRNTIYF
TRBD2	NA	TRBV29-1	TRBJ2-3	TGCAGCGCCTCGGGAGGGACTAGCGGGAGCACAGATACGCAGTATTTT	CSASGGTSGSTDTQYF
NA	NA	TRBV9	TRBJ2-6	TGTGCCAGCAGCGGCGACAGCTTCTCTGGGGCCAACGTCCTGACTTTC	CASSGDSFSGANVLTF
NA	NA	TRBV5-1	TRBJ2-2	TGCGCCAGCACCGCAGGCTCCCTCATAAACACCGGGGAGCTGTTTTTT	CASTAGSLINTGELFF
NA	NA	TRBV7-6	TRBJ2-3	TGTGCCAGCAGCTTATTTTACGAGGGAGTAAGCACAGATACGCAGTATTTT	CASSLFYEGVSTDTQYF
TRBD1	NA	TRBV6-1	TRBJ1-2	TGTGCCAGCAGTTCACCAAGGGACAGCAACTATGGCTACACCTTC	CASSSPRDSNYGYTF
NA	NA	TRBV7-9	TRBJ2-7	TGTGCCAGCAGCGGACAGTTCTACGAGCAGTACTTC	CASSGQFYEQYF
TRBD1	NA	TRBV19	TRBJ1-6	TGTGCCAGTAGTATTGACAGGGGGACCTCACCCCTCCACTTT	CASSIDRGTSPLHF
TRBD2	once	TRBV6-5	TRBJ2-7	TGTGCCAGCGTAGGGTTAGCGGGAGTTGGTGAGCAGTACTTC	CASVGLAGVGEQYF
NA	NA	TRBV18	TRBJ1-3	TGTGCCAGCTCACCACCTGGGCAGAGAAACACCATATATTTT	CASSPPGQRNTIYF
TRBD2	few	TRBV7-2	TRBJ2-3	TGTGCCAGCAGCTTAGGAAGACTTAGCGGGGGCACAGATACGCAGTATTTT	CASSLGRLSGGTDTQYF
TRBD1	once	TRBV5-6	TRBJ2-1	TGTGCCAGCAGCTCAGGGGGCTGGGTTGCCGATGAGCAGTTCTTC	CASSSGGWVADEQFF
TRBD2	NA	TRBV27	TRBJ2-7	TGTGCCAGCAGTCCGTCACTAGCGGGAGTGTACGAGCAGTACTTC	CASSPSLAGVYEQYF
TRBD1	NA	TRBV25-1	TRBJ1-2	TGTGCCAGCCGTCGGACAGGGTTTAGCGAAAACTATGGCTACACCTTC	CASRRTGFSENYGYTF
TRBD1	once	TRBV9	TRBJ1-4	TGTGCCAGCAGCGTAGGACAGGGGGCAACTAATGAAAAACTGTTTTTT	CASSVGQGATNEKLFF
NA	NA	TRBV6-5	TRBJ2-4	TGTGCCAGCAGTTCGGAGTTGGGGCCAAAAAACAGTCAGTACTTC	CASSSELGPKNSQYF
NA	NA	TRBV27	TRBJ2-2	TGTGCCAGCGGCGCCGGGATCTTAACCGGGGAGCTGTTTTTT	CASGAGILTGELFF
TRBD2	once	TRBV9	TRBJ2-3	TGTGCCAGCAGCGCAGGACTAGCGGGCCGAGATACGCAGTATTTT	CASSAGLAGRDTQYF
NA	NA	TRBV5-8	TRBJ2-1	TGTGCCAGCATGGAGGAAGTGCTATCCTACAATGAGCAGTTCTTC	CASMEEVLSYNEQFF
TRBD1	once	TRBV5-4	TRBJ1-2	TGTGCCAGCAGCCTTCGGGACAGGGACTACCTTAACTATGGCTACACCTTC	CASSLRDRDYLNYGYTF
NA	NA	TRBV5-1	TRBJ2-1	TGCGCCAGCAGAAGGACAAGCTCCTACAATGAGCAGTTCTTC	CASRRTSSYNEQFF
TRBD2	NA	TRBV7-9	TRBJ2-5	TGTTCCAGCAGCTTAGCGCCCCCTAGCGGGGGATGGAAGACCCAGTACTTC	CSSSLAPPSGGWKTQYF
TRBD2	NA	TRBV20-1	TRBJ2-3	TGCAGTGCTGCGAGGGGAGGGAAGCAGTATTTT	CSAARGGKQYF
NA	NA	TRBV5-1	TRBJ2-1	TGCGCCAGCAGCTTGAGGGACAACTACAATGAGCAGTTCTTC	CASSLRDNYNEQFF
NA	NA	TRBV7-6	TRBJ2-1	TGTGCCAGCAGCTTAGGAGGGGGTATCATCCTCAATGAGCAGTTCTTC	CASSLGGGIILNEQFF
NA	NA	TRBV7-2	TRBJ2-1	TGTGCCAGCAGCTTAGCGGGGGCAAGCTCCTACAATGAGCAGTTCTTC	CASSLAGASSYNEQFF
TRBD1	NA	TRBV6-1	TRBJ1-5	TGTGCCAGCAGTGACCCTACAGGGGGCATTAATCAGCCCCAGCATTTT	CASSDPTGGINQPQHF
NA	NA	TRBV9	TRBJ1-1	TGTGCCAGCAGCGTAGAGCGGGAGGGGGAAGCTTTCTTT	CASSVEREGEAFF